Detailed here is one TCR beta chain. This record comes from a study of CD8 T cells in Susac syndrome. Reverse transcription used about 0.45 to 1 ug RNA and random hexamers. One entry per CDR3 protein results from TCRdb running MiXCR on the immunoSEQ multiplex PCR reads. This table holds around 79,000 distinct CDR3 sequences, 94% found once. Material for sequencing was CD8+ T cells from PBMCs. The receptor's source is a human donor with Susac syndrome.

The CDR3 reads CASSFRGGNEQFF. The CDR3, as DNA: TGCGCCAGCAGCTTCAGGGGTGGGAATGAGCAGTTCTTC. This sequence joins TRBV5-1 and TRBJ2-1; D possibly corresponds to TRBD1 (6 bases). CDR1 SGHRS and CDR2 YFSETQ come from the germline V gene. This CDR3 is 13 amino acids long. Trimming took 2 bases from V and 7 from J, leaving 10 bases between them. Full variable domain (missing parts from reference TRBV5-1 and TRBJ2-1): KAGVTQTPRYLIKTRGQQVTLSCSPISGHRSVSWYQQTPGQGLQFLFEYFSETQRNKGNFPGRFSGRQFSNSRSEMNVSTLELGDSALYLCASSFRGGNEQFFGPGTRLTVL.